This T cell receptor beta chain was identified in a study of T-cell memory formation after mild COVID-19. Study-level information: The two donors had largely donor-specific TCR clusters.

TCRdb reprocessed the 5' RACE reads via MiXCR and lists one record per CDR3 protein. The sample yields about 320,000 distinct CDR3 sequences, over 11% seen once. This clonotype has a count of ten or more. The antigen is not known. General study points: Whereas later expanders leaned CD4+, clones contracting day 15 to 85 showed a balanced CD4/CD8 makeup. Chiefly within CM and EM were the contracting CD4+ clones; CD8+ ones were within EMRA.

Sequenced material: PBMCs or a T cell subset sorted from them (not recorded which). The receptor was derived from a man aged 18 to 30 who had mild COVID-19 (a few samples of this study predate the infection). Cell type and time point are not known.

CDR3 region: CASSTFVMNNEQFF. In nucleotides, the CDR3 is TGTGCCAGCAGTACGTTTGTGATGAACAATGAGCAGTTCTTC. The chain combines TRBV12-3 or TRBV12-4 with TRBJ2-1; D is uncertain. This CDR3 is built from 14 residues. The V end lost 5 bases, the J end lost 5 bases, and 13 bases lay between the germline ends.